These 17 T cell receptor beta chains came from one sample sequenced in a study of cytomegalovirus exposure and HLA in healthy donors (dated by TCRdb to the late 2010s). The library was generated by the immunoSEQ multiplex PCR assay. The multiplex PCR relied on a mix of 60 forward primers for TCR Vbeta segments and 13 reverse primers for TCR Jbeta segments. The immuneACCESS repertoire file appears here via TCRdb, limited to in-frame rearrangements. These files lack a portion of the clones; in checked studies, under half of the deficit traces to unresolved V genes, and the cause of the others is not known. This sample holds 95,000 to 150,000 clones; around 82% were observed only once. The top ten clones comprise approximately 3.6% of the sample. The sequenced sample consisted of PBMCs. The receptors here all came from a woman in her thirties or forties in good health and CMV-seropositive.

The chain couples TRBV6-6 to TRBJ2-7; TRBD1 matches at 12 bases. The CDR3 runs to 15 residues. Germline CDR1 and CDR2: MNHNY and SVGAGI (reference sequence). V gave up 7 bases and J gave up 1 base; unmatched junction bases: 5. CDR3 sequence reads: CASTVGQGASYEQYF. The CDR3 DNA is TGTGCCAGCACCGTGGGACAGGGGGCTTCCTACGAGCAGTACTTC.

The chain combines TRBV5-5 with TRBJ2-3; TRBD2 matches 10 bases. Germline V gene lookup returns CDR1 SGHKS and CDR2 YYEKEE (reference sequence). The trim removed 0 bases at V and 5 bases at J, leaving 3 bases unmatched. The CDR3 is 15 amino acids. The CDR3 DNA follows: TGTGCCAGCAGCTTGGGGCTAGCGGGAGTAGATACGCAGTATTTT. It codes for CASSLGLAGVDTQYF.

The J gene is TRBJ1-5, the V gene TRBV6-5, with TRBD1 identical over 8 bases. This CDR3 comprises 16 residues. Trimming took 0 bases from V and 5 from J; bases not matched to a gene: 6. The germline gives CDR1 MNHEY, CDR2 SVGAGI. The CDR3 region is CASSYSRTGIDQPQHF. The CDR3, as DNA: TGTGCCAGCAGTTACTCGAGGACAGGGATTGATCAGCCCCAGCATTTT.

This clone was seen a few times. The chain uses TRBV5-4 and TRBJ1-1; tentative D call: TRBD1 (5 bases). The V and J ends lost 4 bases and 3 bases respectively, with 10 bases between them. CDR1 SGHNT and CDR2 YYREEE come from the germline V gene (reference sequence). The CDR3 spans 13 residues. CDR3: CASSAGRYTEAFF. As DNA, the CDR3 is TGTGCCAGCAGCGCGGGACGGTACACTGAAGCTTTCTTT.

The chain uses TRBV6-5 and TRBJ1-2, with D perhaps matching TRBD1 (6 bases). V lost 6 bases and J 3 bases, leaving 11 bases between the germline ends. The CDR3 is made up of 13 amino acids. Germline values: CDR1 MNHEY, CDR2 SVGAGI. The CDR3 DNA reads as TGTGCCAGCAGCCCGGCAGGGGACTATGGCTACACCTTC. It codes for CASSPAGDYGYTF.

The V call is TRBV28, the J call TRBJ2-7; 14 bases fit TRBD2. This CDR3 has 17 residues. Germline V gene sequence: CDR1 MDHEN, CDR2 SYDVKM. The J segment lost 0 bases and the V segment lost 6 bases, leaving 7 bases of the junction unmatched. CDR3 DNA sequence: TGTGCCAGCAGACCCGGACTAGCGGGAGGCCCCTCCTACGAGCAGTACTTC. This codes for CASRPGLAGGPSYEQYF.

V gene TRBV9 combines with J gene TRBJ2-1, with D possibly matching TRBD1 (6 bases). V was cut by 0 bases and J by 5 bases, with 12 bases left in between. This CDR3 contains 15 residues. Germline V gene sequence: CDR1 SGDLS, CDR2 YYNGEE. The CDR3 loop is CASSVVLKGDNEQFF. CDR3 DNA: TGTGCCAGCAGCGTAGTATTGAAGGGGGACAATGAGCAGTTCTTC.

This clone was seen just once. The genes are TRBV7-2 and TRBJ1-6; TRBD1 matches 8 bases. The germline gives CDR1 SGHTA, CDR2 FQGNSA. This CDR3 is built from 15 residues. Unmatched junction bases numbered 8, after V lost 1 base and J lost 12 bases. Here the CDR3 reads CASSLVRDRGLPLHF. CDR3 DNA sequence: TGTGCCAGCAGCTTAGTACGTGACAGGGGTCTACCCCTCCACTTT.

This clone appeared once. J is TRBJ1-4 and V is TRBV2, with D perhaps matching TRBD1 (6 bases). Per the germline V gene, CDR1 is SNHLY and CDR2 is FYNNEI. The V gene lost 4 bases and the J gene lost 3 bases, with 9 bases spanning the gap. CDR3 length: 14 residues. The CDR3 loop is CASSVDRPNEKLFF. Written as DNA, the CDR3 is TGTGCCAGCAGTGTGGACAGACCTAATGAAAAACTGTTTTTT.

The V gene is TRBV7-2, the J gene TRBJ1-1; D possibly corresponds to TRBD1 (5 bases). From germline, CDR1 is SGHTA and CDR2 FQGNSA. Deletions cut 1 base from V and 2 bases from J, with 8 bases between. The length of the CDR3 is 14 residues. CDR3 coding DNA: TGTGCCAGCAGCTTAGGGACAACTAACACTGAAGCTTTCTTT. This sequence encodes CASSLGTTNTEAFF.

The CDR3 nucleotides are TGTGCCACCAGCAGAGCAAGGGGTGTTACTAGCACAGATACGCAGTATTTT. This gives the protein CATSRARGVTSTDTQYF. The rearrangement joins TRBV15 to TRBJ2-3; D might be TRBD1 (5 bases). Deletions cut 1 base from V and 0 bases from J, with 14 bases between. CDR1 LNHNV and CDR2 YYDKDF come from the germline V gene (reference sequence). The CDR3 runs 17 residues.

This chain joins TRBV5-6 and TRBJ2-5; 7 nucleotides match TRBD2. The V gene end was trimmed by 1 base and the J gene end by 6 bases; junction bases not matched to a gene: 6. Germline V CDR1 and CDR2: SGHDT, YYEEEE. CDR3 length: 14 amino acids. The DNA of the CDR3 is TGTGCCAGCAGCTTGTCAGCGGGAAGGAAGACCCAGTACTTC. Translating gives CASSLSAGRKTQYF.

DNA for the CDR3: TGTGCCAGCAGCCTTATGACGGGGTACGAGCAGTACTTC. Translated: CASSLMTGYEQYF. This sequence joins TRBV7-9 and TRBJ2-5, with D possibly being TRBD2 (5 bases). The DNA end favors TRBJ2-7, so the J call may be wrong. The germline gives CDR1 SEHNR, CDR2 FQNEAQ (reference sequence). CDR3 length: 13 amino acids.

The V and J genes are TRBV4-1 and TRBJ2-1; D not certain. The CDR3 consists of 17 residues. V was trimmed by 2 bases and J by 0 bases, leaving 14 bases between them. Germline assignment: CDR1 MGHRA and CDR2 YSYEKL. The CDR3 region is CASSQNLASSSYNEQFF. Written as DNA, the CDR3 is TGCGCCAGCAGCCAAAACTTAGCATCGAGCTCCTACAATGAGCAGTTCTTC.

The chain links TRBV7-2 to TRBJ1-2; 7 nucleotides align to TRBD1. This CDR3 comprises 17 residues. V lost 6 bases, J lost 7 bases, and 20 bases stayed unmatched. The germline V gene has CDR1 SGHTA and CDR2 FQGNSA. The chain's CDR3 is CASRLPDRDRRIRGYTF. The CDR3 coding sequence is TGTGCCAGCAGGCTACCCGATAGGGACAGACGAATACGTGGCTACACCTTC.

The J gene is TRBJ2-7, the V gene TRBV30; TRBD2 matches 12 bases. The CDR3 loop spans 14 amino acids. After removal of 1 base from V and 6 bases from J, the junction contained 4 bases not matched to a gene. CDR1 and CDR2 from the germline V gene are GTSNPN and SVGIG (reference sequence). The CDR3 nucleotides read TGTGCCTGGAGTGGGACTAGCGGGATTAGCGAGCAGTACTTC. Translated, it gives CAWSGTSGISEQYF.

The rearrangement uses TRBV27 and TRBJ1-1, with D unclear. Trimming removed 6 bases at V and 4 bases at J, with 15 bases between. The CDR3 is made up of 14 amino acids. CDR1 and CDR2 (germline): MNHEY, SMNVEV (reference sequence). The DNA of the CDR3 is TGTGCCAGCAGCTATGGGAGTTTGAGCACTGAAGCTTTCTTT. Its protein product is CASSYGSLSTEAFF.